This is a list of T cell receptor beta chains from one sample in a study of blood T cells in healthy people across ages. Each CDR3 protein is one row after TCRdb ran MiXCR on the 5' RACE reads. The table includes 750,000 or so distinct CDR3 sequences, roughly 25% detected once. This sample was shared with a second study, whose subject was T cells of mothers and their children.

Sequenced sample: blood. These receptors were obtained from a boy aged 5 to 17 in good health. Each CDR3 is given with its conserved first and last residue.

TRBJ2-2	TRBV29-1	CSVAGTISAGELFF
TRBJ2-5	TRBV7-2	CASSSIGGAGTQYF
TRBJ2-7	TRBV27	CASSTGRLLYEQYF
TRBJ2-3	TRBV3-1	CASTRRGFTDTQYF
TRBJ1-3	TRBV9	CASSVRGQNGNTIYF
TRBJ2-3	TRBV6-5	CASSRGRSTDTQYF
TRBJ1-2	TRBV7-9	CASSPGTALNYGYTF
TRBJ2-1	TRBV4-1	CASSQDRSIWLQFF
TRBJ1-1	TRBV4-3	CASSQESQIWTEAFF
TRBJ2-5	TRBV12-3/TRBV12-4	CASSLGGVTQYF
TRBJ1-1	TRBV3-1	CASSQGPGIMNTEAFF
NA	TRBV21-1	CASSWLARTYEQYF
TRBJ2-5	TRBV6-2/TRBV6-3	CASRKNSQETQYF
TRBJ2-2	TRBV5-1	CASSLAGEGTGELFF
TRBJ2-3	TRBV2	CASNSGTSTDTQYF
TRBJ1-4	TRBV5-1	CASSPEGGNEKLFF
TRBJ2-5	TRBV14	CASSPTGGYQETQYF
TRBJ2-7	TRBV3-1	CASSQEGLSYEQYF
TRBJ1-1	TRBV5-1	CASSLGQGANEAFF
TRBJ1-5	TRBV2	CASSETQHNQPQHF
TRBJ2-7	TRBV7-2	CASAPTSGPYEQYF